This T cell receptor beta chain was sequenced during a study of CD8 T cells in Susac syndrome. Study-wide points: It was acknowledged in the study that its TCR sequencing and HLA analysis involved a relatively small number of individuals.

Random-hexamer reverse transcription was applied to about 0.45 to 1 ug RNA. An immunoSEQ multiplex PCR amplified TCR beta CDR3 over 54 Vbeta and 13 Jbeta. One entry per CDR3 protein, called by TCRdb with MiXCR from the immunoSEQ multiplex PCR reads. Of around 120,000 distinct CDR3 sequences listed, around 92% are singletons. As regards this clonotype: Its specificity is unknown.

TCR beta from blood CD8+ and CD4+ T cells was sequenced. Negative isolation yielded CD4+ and CD8+ T cells, and FACS enriched TEMRA cells. Trimming left V 0 bases short and J 10 bases short, with 10 bases between. There are 14 residues in the CDR3. CDR1 is LGHNA and CDR2 is YNFKEQ in the germline V gene. Source material: CD4+ T cells from PBMCs. The chain joins TRBV4-2 to TRBJ1-6; no clear D gene. This receptor was taken from a human donor with multiple sclerosis. Here the CDR3 reads CASSQERMGSPLHF. The CDR3 DNA sequence: TGTGCCAGCAGCCAAGAGAGGATGGGATCACCCCTCCACTTT.